This TCR beta chain was identified in a study of T cell responses to AZD1222 COVID-19 vaccine. Findings of the study overall: The study identified only five to seven AZD1222 recipients as seropositive at baseline.

The V end lost 5 bases, the J end lost 3 bases, and 15 bases lay between the germline ends. Germline-derived CDR1 and CDR2 are SGHVS and FQNEAQ. The length of the CDR3 is 15 residues. The table came from immunoSEQ multiplex PCR; TCRdb's copy has only in-frame clones and leaves some out. The sample consists of about 140,000 clones, roughly 91% of them appearing once. As regards this clone: Antigen specificity is unknown.

The material was peripheral blood, obtained 28 days after the second AZD1222 dose. The receptor's source is an adult who received the AZD1222 COVID-19 vaccine. The chain is built from TRBV7-8 and TRBJ2-3; tentative D call: TRBD2 (6 bases). The CDR3 protein is CASSPREFSTDTQYF. The DNA of the CDR3 is TGTGCCAGCAGCCCTCGGGAGTTCTCAACAGATACGCAGTATTTT. Full variable domain (remainder filled in from reference TRBV7-8 and TRBJ2-3): GAGVSQSPRYKVAKRGQDVALRCDPISGHVSLFWYQQALGQGPEFLTYFQNEAQLDKSGLPSDRFFAERPEGSVSTLKIQRTQQEDSAVYLCASSPREFSTDTQYFGPGTRLTVL.